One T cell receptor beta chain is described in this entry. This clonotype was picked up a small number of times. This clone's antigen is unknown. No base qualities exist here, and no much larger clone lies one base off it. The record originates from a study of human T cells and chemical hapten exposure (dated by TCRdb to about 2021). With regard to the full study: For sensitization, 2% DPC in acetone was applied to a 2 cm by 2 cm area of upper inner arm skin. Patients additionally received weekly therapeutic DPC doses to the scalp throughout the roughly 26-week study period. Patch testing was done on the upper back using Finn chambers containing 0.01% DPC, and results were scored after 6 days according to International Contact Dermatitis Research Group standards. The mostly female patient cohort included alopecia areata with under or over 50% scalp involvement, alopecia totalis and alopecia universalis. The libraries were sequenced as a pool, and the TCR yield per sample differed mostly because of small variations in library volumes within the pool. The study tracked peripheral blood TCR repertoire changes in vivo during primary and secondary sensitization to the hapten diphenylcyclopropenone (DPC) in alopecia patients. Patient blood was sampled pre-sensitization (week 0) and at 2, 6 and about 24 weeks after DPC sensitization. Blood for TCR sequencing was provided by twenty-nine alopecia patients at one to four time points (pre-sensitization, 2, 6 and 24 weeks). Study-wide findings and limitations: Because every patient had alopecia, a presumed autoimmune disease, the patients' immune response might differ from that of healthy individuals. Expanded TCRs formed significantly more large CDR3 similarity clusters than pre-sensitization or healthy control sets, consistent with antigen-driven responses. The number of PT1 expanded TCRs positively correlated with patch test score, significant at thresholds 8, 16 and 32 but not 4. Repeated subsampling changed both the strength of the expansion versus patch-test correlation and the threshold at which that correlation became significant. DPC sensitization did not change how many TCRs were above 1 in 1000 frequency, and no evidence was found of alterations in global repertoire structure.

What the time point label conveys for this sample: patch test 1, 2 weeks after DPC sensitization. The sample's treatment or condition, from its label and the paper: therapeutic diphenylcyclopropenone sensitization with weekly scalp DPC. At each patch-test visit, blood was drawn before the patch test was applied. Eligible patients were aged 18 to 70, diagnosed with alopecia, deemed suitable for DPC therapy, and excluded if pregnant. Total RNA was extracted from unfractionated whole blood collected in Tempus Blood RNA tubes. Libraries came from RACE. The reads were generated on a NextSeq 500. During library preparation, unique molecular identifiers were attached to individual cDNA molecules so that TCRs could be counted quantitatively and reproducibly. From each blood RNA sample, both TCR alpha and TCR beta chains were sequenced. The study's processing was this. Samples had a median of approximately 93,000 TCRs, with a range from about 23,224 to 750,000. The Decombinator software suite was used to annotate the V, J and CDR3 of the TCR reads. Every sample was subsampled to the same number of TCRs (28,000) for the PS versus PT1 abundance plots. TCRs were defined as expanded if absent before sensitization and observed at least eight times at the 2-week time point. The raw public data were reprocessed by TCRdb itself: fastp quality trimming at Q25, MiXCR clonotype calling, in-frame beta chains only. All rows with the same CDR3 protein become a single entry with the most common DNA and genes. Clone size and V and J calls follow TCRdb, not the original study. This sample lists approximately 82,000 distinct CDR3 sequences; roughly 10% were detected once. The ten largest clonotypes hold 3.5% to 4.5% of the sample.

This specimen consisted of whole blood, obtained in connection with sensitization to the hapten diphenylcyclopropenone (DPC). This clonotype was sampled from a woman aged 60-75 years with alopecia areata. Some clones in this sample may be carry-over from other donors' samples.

DNA sequence: TGTGCCAGCTCATATCCAGCGGGGGAGAAGTACAATGAGCAGTTCTTC. This translates into CASSYPAGEKYNEQFF. Recombination connected TRBV18 to TRBJ2-1; TRBD2 matches 8 bases in the middle. The germline V gene yields KGHSH for CDR1 and LQKENI for CDR2. Including cysteine and phenylalanine, the CDR3 has 16 amino acids. The kept DNA is CDR3 alone, 48 bases in frame from the first base. V loses 5 bases at its end and J loses 4 bases; junction bases beyond the gene matches: 10.